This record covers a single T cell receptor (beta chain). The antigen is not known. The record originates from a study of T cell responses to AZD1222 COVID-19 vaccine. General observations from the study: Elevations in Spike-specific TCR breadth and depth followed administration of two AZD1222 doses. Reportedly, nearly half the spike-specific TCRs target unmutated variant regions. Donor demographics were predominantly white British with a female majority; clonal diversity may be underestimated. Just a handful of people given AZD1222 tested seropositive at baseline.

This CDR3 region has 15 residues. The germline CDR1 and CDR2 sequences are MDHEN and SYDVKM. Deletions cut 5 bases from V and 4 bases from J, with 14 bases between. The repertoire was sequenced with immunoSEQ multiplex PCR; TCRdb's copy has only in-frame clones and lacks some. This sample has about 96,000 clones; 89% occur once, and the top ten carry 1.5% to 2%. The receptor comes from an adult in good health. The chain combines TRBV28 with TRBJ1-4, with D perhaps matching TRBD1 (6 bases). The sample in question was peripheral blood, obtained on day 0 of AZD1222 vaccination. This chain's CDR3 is CASSDMGGLNEKLFF. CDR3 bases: TGTGCCAGCAGTGACATGGGGGGCCTTAATGAAAAACTGTTTTTT.